One and the same sample provided the 11 T cell receptor beta chains below, sequenced in a study of T cells in localized non-small cell lung cancer. Generated by immunoSEQ multiplex PCR, the TCRdb table keeps only in-frame clones and is missing some. The sample lists roughly 67,000 clones, almost 85% occurring once. Sequenced material: peripheral blood, taken before any cancer treatment. Receptors originate from a female donor older than 55 with stage I lung adenocarcinoma.

This clone was observed once. V is TRBV6-5 and J is TRBJ2-1; TRBD2 might be the D (5 bases). V lost 3 bases to trimming and J lost 7 bases, with 13 bases between them. Per germline, CDR1 MNHEY and CDR2 SVGAGI. This CDR3 is built from 14 residues. The CDR3 DNA is TGTGCCAGCAGTTATAAGAGCGGTCTGAATGAGCAGTTCTTC. This sequence encodes CASSYKSGLNEQFF.

This rearrangement joins TRBV6-5 to TRBJ1-1, with D tentatively TRBD1 (6 bases). Looked up from germline, CDR1 is MNHEY and CDR2 is SVGAGI. V was pared by 5 bases and J by 2 bases, with 15 bases between. This CDR3 is built from 15 residues. The CDR3 is CASSKQGFPNTEAFF. The CDR3 DNA reads TGTGCCAGCAGTAAACAGGGATTCCCAAACACTGAAGCTTTCTTT.

The J gene is TRBJ2-7, the V gene TRBV13; 16 bases are a match to TRBD2. Trimming took 4 bases from V and 2 from J; bases not matched to a gene: 2. The CDR3 consists of 16 residues. Looked up from germline, CDR1 is PRHDT and CDR2 is FYEKMQ (reference sequence). CDR3 in amino acids: CASSSGTSGRAYEQYF. In DNA form, the CDR3 reads TGTGCCAGCAGCTCCGGGACTAGCGGGAGGGCCTACGAGCAGTACTTC.

This clone was seen many times. The V call is TRBV6-6, the J call TRBJ1-4, with D possibly being TRBD1 (6 bases). Looked up from germline, CDR1 is MNHNY and CDR2 is SVGAGI (reference sequence). Trimming stripped 0 bases from V and 3 bases from J, with 8 bases between. The CDR3 is 15 amino acids. The CDR3 coding sequence is TGTGCCAGCAGTTACTCGGACAGTTCTAATGAAAAACTGTTTTTT. Translated, it gives CASSYSDSSNEKLFF.

This chain connects TRBV5-1 to TRBJ2-2; D call uncertain. The CDR3 covers 16 residues. Trimming removed 2 bases at V and 0 bases at J, with 11 bases between. The germline V gene encodes CDR1 SGHRS and CDR2 YFSETQ. The CDR3, as DNA: TGCGCCAGCAGCTTATGGGCCGGTACGAACACCGGGGAGCTGTTTTTT. Its protein product is CASSLWAGTNTGELFF.

The CDR3 nucleotides read TGTGCCAGCAGCTTTCCGGGGCAGGTCACTGAAGCTTTCTTT. Its translation is CASSFPGQVTEAFF. The chain carries TRBV7-9 and TRBJ1-1; tentatively, D is TRBD1 (5 bases). Trimming stripped 3 bases from V and 4 bases from J, with 12 bases between. CDR3 length equals 14 residues. CDR1 and CDR2 from the germline V gene are SEHNR and FQNEAQ (reference sequence).

The rearrangement joins TRBV5-1 to TRBJ2-1; a possible D gene is TRBD2 (7 bases). V was clipped by 2 bases and J by 7 bases, with 16 bases between them. Per germline, CDR1 SGHRS and CDR2 YFSETQ. The CDR3 has 15 amino acids. DNA for the CDR3: TGCGCCAGCAGCTTAACCGCGGGGGCTGAGAATGAGCAGTTCTTC. It translates to CASSLTAGAENEQFF.

Only a few counts were recorded for this clone. The J gene is TRBJ1-1, the V gene TRBV7-9, with unresolved D. This CDR3 spans 11 amino acids. CDR1 is SEHNR and CDR2 is FQNEAQ in the germline V gene (reference sequence). The germline V and J ends were trimmed by 5 bases and 2 bases, with 3 bases remaining between them. DNA of the CDR3: TGTGCCAGCAGCCTTAACACTGAAGCTTTCTTT. Encoded protein: CASSLNTEAFF.

J is TRBJ2-5 and V is TRBV5-1; 12 positions match TRBD1. The V gene end was trimmed by 4 bases and the J gene end by 4 bases; junction bases not matched to a gene: 5. The CDR3 length is 15 residues. Germline V gives CDR1 SGHRS, CDR2 YFSETQ. CDR3 loop: CASSRSGQGAETQYF. CDR3 coding DNA: TGCGCCAGCAGCCGATCGGGACAGGGGGCAGAGACCCAGTACTTC.

The V gene is TRBV6-5, the J gene TRBJ2-5, with a possible D match to TRBD2 (6 bases). CDR1 is MNHEY and CDR2 is SVGAGI in the germline V gene. Trimming took 2 bases from V and 3 from J, leaving 7 bases between them. The CDR3 is made up of 13 amino acids. The CDR3 nucleotides are TGTGCCAGCAGTTACGGCGGGAAAGAGACCCAGTACTTC. Protein product: CASSYGGKETQYF.

This sequence joins TRBV23-1 and TRBJ2-7; possibly TRBD2 for D (6 bases). TRBV23-1 is an ORF, and what it does is uncertain. V lost 0 bases and J 1 base, leaving 7 bases between the germline ends. The CDR3 consists of 14 residues. CDR3 sequence: CASSQSRDSYEQYF. In nucleotides, the CDR3 is TGCGCCAGCAGTCAATCGCGGGATTCCTACGAGCAGTACTTC.